The T cell receptor (beta chain) described here comes from a study of T cell changes during pregnancy in multiple sclerosis. V lost 5 bases, J lost 4 bases, and 9 bases lay in between. Germline loops: CDR1 SEHNR, CDR2 FQNEAQ (reference sequence). There are 13 residues in the CDR3. TCRdb keeps only in-frame clones here, not all; method: immunoSEQ multiplex PCR. The data contain roughly 27,000 clones, 88% of them singletons. This clone has only a few counts. This receptor was identified in a female donor with multiple sclerosis, enrolled in a pregnancy study. The source material was CD8+ T cells from peripheral blood mononuclear cells, sampled in the second trimester of pregnancy. This chain connects TRBV7-9 to TRBJ1-5; D is possibly TRBD1 (6 bases). CDR3 in DNA: TGTGCCAGCAGCGTTCAGGGGAATCAGCCCCAGCATTTT. Protein: CASSVQGNQPQHF. Using reference TRBV7-9 and TRBJ1-5 for the parts outside the CDR3, the full variable domain is DTGVSQNPRHKITKRGQNVTFRCDPISEHNRLYWYRQTLGQGPEFLTYFQNEAQLEKSRLLSDRFSAERPKGSFSTLEIQRTEQGDSAMYLCASSVQGNQPQHFGDGTRLSIL.